The 17 T cell receptor beta chains below were found in one sample sequenced in a study of beta chain features in type 1 diabetes (dated by TCRdb to the late 2010s). Library prep was done by the immunoSEQ multiplex PCR assay. The High Capacity cDNA Reverse Transcription Kit was used to reverse transcribe all of the isolated RNA, meaning that expressed TCRB transcripts were what got sequenced. The table comes from immuneACCESS by way of TCRdb, which keeps in-frame sequences with V and J called. Part of the clones is missing from these tables; in studies checked, under half for an unresolved V gene and the rest for unknown reasons. The sample data list approximately 150,000 clones, and 8% to 13% of these were observed just once. The top ten clones comprise approximately 1.3% of the sample. Sequences were obtained from naive CD4+ T cells from blood. According to the study, the label for this sample's cell subset or site signals: true naive CD4+ T cells. The receptor source for this set is a man younger than 35 in good health.

This chain connects TRBV5-1 to TRBJ2-1, with 11 bases identical to TRBD1. Germline V gene lookup returns CDR1 SGHRS and CDR2 YFSETQ. Trimming cost V 3 bases and J 0 bases; bases outside gene matches: 11. This CDR3 has 19 amino acids. CDR3 DNA sequence: TGCGCCAGCAGCTCCCCGGGACAGGGGGACCGTAGCTCCTACAATGAGCAGTTCTTC. Its protein is CASSSPGQGDRSSYNEQFF. The full variable domain, its missing parts supplied by reference TRBV5-1 and TRBJ2-1, is KAGVTQTPRYLIKTRGQQVTLSCSPISGHRSVSWYQQTPGQGLQFLFEYFSETQRNKGNFPGRFSGRQFSNSRSEMNVSTLELGDSALYLCASSSPGQGDRSSYNEQFFGPGTRLTVL.

This clone was counted a single time. This sequence joins TRBV5-6 and TRBJ1-2, with 8 bases fitting TRBD1. The trim removed 4 bases at V and 5 bases at J, leaving 10 bases unmatched. Germline V CDR1 and CDR2: SGHDT, YYEEEE. The CDR3 consists of 15 residues. The CDR3 reads CASSLRTGKVYGYTF. In nucleotides, the CDR3 is TGTGCCAGCAGCCTTCGGACAGGGAAGGTGTATGGCTACACCTTC.

In nucleotides, the CDR3 is TGCGCCAGCAGCCGACTAGCGGGGGGGCCGGCAAGCTACAATGAGCAGTTCTTC. This gives the protein CASSRLAGGPASYNEQFF. V is TRBV5-1 and J is TRBJ2-1; 14 bases fit TRBD2. CDR1 is SGHRS, CDR2 YFSETQ, per germline. This CDR3 contains 18 residues. Trimming at V came to 4 bases and at J to 3 bases, leaving 9 bases not matched to a gene.

This clone has just a few counts. The chain carries TRBV5-1 and TRBJ1-5; TRBD1 aligns across 7 bases. CDR1 is SGHRS and CDR2 is YFSETQ in the germline V gene. The CDR3 loop spans 14 amino acids. J gave up 7 bases and V 4 bases, and 8 bases lay outside the gene matches. The CDR3, as DNA: TGCGCCAGCAGCCTTGGAAGACAGGGCCAGCCCCAGCATTTT. Translated: CASSLGRQGQPQHF. Together with reference TRBV5-1 and TRBJ1-5, the CDR3 gives the full variable domain: KAGVTQTPRYLIKTRGQQVTLSCSPISGHRSVSWYQQTPGQGLQFLFEYFSETQRNKGNFPGRFSGRQFSNSRSEMNVSTLELGDSALYLCASSLGRQGQPQHFGDGTRLSIL.

This rearrangement joins TRBV5-8 to TRBJ2-1, with D possibly being TRBD1 (5 bases). This CDR3 is 15 amino acids long. Germline V gene data show CDR1 as SGHTS and CDR2 as YDEGEE. Trimming cost V 0 bases and J 8 bases, with 15 bases left between them. The CDR3 sequence: CASSLGIMQGHEQFF. CDR3 bases: TGTGCCAGCAGCTTGGGTATCATGCAGGGCCATGAGCAGTTCTTC.

The V call is TRBV4-1, the J call TRBJ1-1; D uncertain. The CDR3 spans 16 residues. The germline V gene encodes CDR1 MGHRA and CDR2 YSYEKL. V lost 0 bases, J lost 0 bases, and 11 bases lay in between. CDR3 nucleotides: TGCGCCAGCAGCCAAGAATGGACGGGGATGAACACTGAAGCTTTCTTT. Protein product: CASSQEWTGMNTEAFF.

The chain couples TRBV7-2 to TRBJ2-7; D unresolved. The CDR3 has 11 residues. Germline assignment: CDR1 SGHTA and CDR2 FQGNSA. Trimming stripped 3 bases from V and 3 bases from J, with 3 bases between. CDR3 residues: CASSFLYEQYF. The CDR3 DNA is TGTGCCAGCAGCTTCCTCTACGAGCAGTACTTC.

This chain connects TRBV25-1 to TRBJ2-5; TRBD2 is a possible D gene (6 bases). The germline V and J ends were trimmed by 5 bases and 4 bases, with 14 bases remaining between them. This CDR3 contains 14 residues. Per the germline V gene, CDR1 is MGHDK and CDR2 is SYGVNS. The CDR3 loop is CASSPGLSAETQYF. CDR3 DNA sequence: TGTGCCAGCAGTCCCGGACTATCGGCAGAGACCCAGTACTTC.

This clone was observed a few times. This chain joins TRBV6-5 and TRBJ2-1; no clear D gene. V was trimmed by 7 bases and J by 14 bases, leaving 21 bases between them. Germline V gives CDR1 MNHEY, CDR2 SVGAGI. The CDR3 runs to 13 residues. CDR3 bases: TGTGCCAGCACCCCAGACACCCAAGACCGTAAGTTCTTC. This translates into CASTPDTQDRKFF.

This clone appeared a few times. The chain combines TRBV11-2 with TRBJ2-1; 7 nucleotides agree with TRBD1. Trimming took 5 bases from V and 3 from J; bases not matched to a gene: 7. Germline CDR1 is SGHAT and CDR2 is FQNNGV. This CDR3 comprises 15 residues. The chain's CDR3 is CASSPTWDSYNEQFF. Written as DNA, the CDR3 is TGTGCCAGCAGCCCTACCTGGGACAGCTACAATGAGCAGTTCTTC. Full variable domain (missing parts from reference TRBV11-2 and TRBJ2-1): EAGVAQSPRYKIIEKRQSVAFWCNPISGHATLYWYQQILGQGPKLLIQFQNNGVVDDSQLPKDRFSAERLKGVDSTLKIQPAKLEDSAVYLCASSPTWDSYNEQFFGPGTRLTVL.

V and J are TRBV9 and TRBJ2-3; possibly TRBD2 for D (6 bases). The germline V gene has CDR1 SGDLS and CDR2 YYNGEE. Trimming took 3 bases from V and 4 from J, leaving 18 bases between them. This CDR3 contains 16 residues. CDR3 protein: CASSGGATRIADTQYF. DNA of the CDR3: TGTGCCAGCAGCGGAGGGGCGACTAGGATAGCAGATACGCAGTATTTT.

V gene TRBV7-2 combines with J gene TRBJ1-4, with TRBD1 matching 7 bases. Trimming removed 5 bases from V and 3 bases from J; junction bases left unmatched: 3. This CDR3 comprises 14 residues. CDR1 and CDR2 from the germline V gene are SGHTA and FQGNSA. The CDR3 region is CASSTGTANEKLFF. As DNA, the CDR3 is TGTGCCAGCAGCACCGGGACAGCTAATGAAAAACTGTTTTTT.

This clone was counted only a few times. The chain combines TRBV7-3 with TRBJ1-6, with TRBD1 as a possible D gene (6 bases). This CDR3 contains 14 residues. CDR1 and CDR2 from the germline V gene are SGHTA and FQGTGA. V gave up 2 bases and J gave up 7 bases, with 9 bases separating them. CDR3 coding DNA: TGTGCCAGCAGCTTATTTCAGGGGAATTCACCCCTCCACTTT. It is translated as CASSLFQGNSPLHF.

This chain joins TRBV27 and TRBJ1-4; a possible D gene is TRBD1 (5 bases). Germline V CDR1 and CDR2: MNHEY, SMNVEV (reference sequence). The germline V and J ends were trimmed by 7 bases and 0 bases, with 12 bases remaining between them. The CDR3 sequence is 15 residues long. The CDR3 bases are TGTGCCAGCAAAAACAAACAGGCAACTAATGAAAAACTGTTTTTT. As protein: CASKNKQATNEKLFF.

This clone was seen a few times. Additional DNA sequences in this sample encode the identical CDR3. The chain recombines TRBV18 with TRBJ2-7; D gene uncertain. This CDR3 has 13 amino acids. Per germline, CDR1 KGHSH and CDR2 LQKENI. The V and J ends lost 3 bases and 0 bases respectively, with 6 bases between them. The CDR3 nucleotides read TGTGCCAGCTCACCCCCTAGCTCCTACGAGCAGTACTTC. This encodes CASSPPSSYEQYF.

V and J are TRBV18 and TRBJ1-5; 10 nucleotides match TRBD1. V gave up 5 bases and J gave up 6 bases; unmatched junction bases: 4. The CDR3 length is 14 residues. The V gene's germline CDR1 is KGHSH and CDR2 LQKENI. Written as DNA, the CDR3 is TGTGCCAGCTCATCAGGACAGGGGGGTCAGCCCCAGCATTTT. It translates to CASSSGQGGQPQHF. The variable domain in full, completed from reference TRBV18 and TRBJ1-5, reads NAGVMQNPRHLVRRRGQEARLRCSPMKGHSHVYWYRQLPEEGLKFMVYLQKENIIDESGMPKERFSAEFPKEGPSILRIQQVVRGDSAAYFCASSSGQGGQPQHFGDGTRLSIL.

As to this clone: At one of its ends the junction is not consistent with the germline gene, which may arise from a read error. The same CDR3 also results from other DNA sequences found in this sample. The chain combines TRBV10-3 with TRBJ2-7, with 8 bases lining up with TRBD1. Germline V gene data show CDR1 as ENHRY and CDR2 as SYGVKD. The CDR3 sequence is 13 residues long. The CDR3 here is CAISGQGPYEQYF. The CDR3 DNA is TGTGCCATCAGTGGACAGGGGCCTTACGAGCAATACTTC.